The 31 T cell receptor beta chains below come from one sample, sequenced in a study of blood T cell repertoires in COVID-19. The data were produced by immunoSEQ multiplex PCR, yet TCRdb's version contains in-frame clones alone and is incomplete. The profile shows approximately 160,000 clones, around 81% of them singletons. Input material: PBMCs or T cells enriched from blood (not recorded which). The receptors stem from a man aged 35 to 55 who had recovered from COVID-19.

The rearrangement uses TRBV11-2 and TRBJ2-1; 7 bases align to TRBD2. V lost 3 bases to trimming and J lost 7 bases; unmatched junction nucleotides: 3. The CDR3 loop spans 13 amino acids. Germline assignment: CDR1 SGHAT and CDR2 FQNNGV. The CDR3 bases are TGTGCCAGCAGCTTCCTAGCGGAGAATGAGCAGTTCTTC. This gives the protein CASSFLAENEQFF.

As DNA, the CDR3 is TGTGCCAGCAGTTTATCCGTCGGGACTAGCGGGGAGACCCAGTACTTC. It codes for CASSLSVGTSGETQYF. This chain links TRBV27 with TRBJ2-5, with TRBD2 matching 12 bases. The CDR3 is 16 residues long. CDR1 is MNHEY and CDR2 is SMNVEV in the germline V gene (reference sequence). The J segment lost 5 bases and the V segment lost 0 bases, leaving 4 bases of the junction unmatched.

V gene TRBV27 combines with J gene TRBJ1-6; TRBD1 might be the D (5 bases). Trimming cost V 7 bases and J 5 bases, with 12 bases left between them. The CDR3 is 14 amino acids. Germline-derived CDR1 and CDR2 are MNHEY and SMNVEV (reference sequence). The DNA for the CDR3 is TGTGCCAGCAATCTGGCAGGGAATAATTCACCCCTCCACTTT. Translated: CASNLAGNNSPLHF.

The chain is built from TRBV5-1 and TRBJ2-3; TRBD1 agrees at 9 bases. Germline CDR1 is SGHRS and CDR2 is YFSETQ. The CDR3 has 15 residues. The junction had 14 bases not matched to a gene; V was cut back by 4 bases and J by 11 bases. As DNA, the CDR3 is TGCGCCAGCAGCCCGGACAGGGGACCAAGATACGGGCAGTATTTT. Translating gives CASSPDRGPRYGQYF.

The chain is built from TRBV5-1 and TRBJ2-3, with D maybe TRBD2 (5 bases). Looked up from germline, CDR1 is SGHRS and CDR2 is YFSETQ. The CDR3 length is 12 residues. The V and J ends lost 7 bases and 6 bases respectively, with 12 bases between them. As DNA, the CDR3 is TGCGCCAGCGCGGTGGGAGCGGATACGCAGTATTTT. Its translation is CASAVGADTQYF.

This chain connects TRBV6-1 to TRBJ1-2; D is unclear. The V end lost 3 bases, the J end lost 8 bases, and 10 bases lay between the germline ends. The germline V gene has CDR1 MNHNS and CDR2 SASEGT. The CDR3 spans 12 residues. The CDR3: CASSESPLGYTF. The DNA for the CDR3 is TGTGCCAGCAGTGAGTCCCCCCTGGGCTACACCTTC.

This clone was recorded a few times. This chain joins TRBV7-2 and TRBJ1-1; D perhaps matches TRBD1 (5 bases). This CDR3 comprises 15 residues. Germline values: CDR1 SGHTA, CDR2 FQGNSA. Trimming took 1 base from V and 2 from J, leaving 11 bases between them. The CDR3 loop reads CASSLVRRGNTEAFF. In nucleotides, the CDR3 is TGTGCCAGCAGCTTAGTCCGTAGGGGTAACACTGAAGCTTTCTTT.

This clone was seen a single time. CDR3 region: CASSKGRIIGTMIPVSMNTEAFF. CDR3 DNA: TGTGCCAGCAGCAAAGGTCGTATCATAGGGACAATGATCCCGGTATCGATGAACACTGAAGCTTTCTTT. The genes are TRBV21-1 and TRBJ1-1; the table names TRBD1, a call not compared with the DNA. TRBV21-1 is tagged as a pseudogene. The CDR3 spans 23 residues.

For the CDR3, the DNA is TGTGCCAGCACTATGGACAGGTTGAATGAAAAACTGTTTTTT. It codes for CASTMDRLNEKLFF. The rearrangement joins TRBV6-5 to TRBJ1-4; TRBD1 aligns across 7 bases. The CDR3 totals 14 residues. The germline V gene has CDR1 MNHEY and CDR2 SVGAGI. V was clipped by 7 bases and J by 5 bases; unmatched bases: 7.

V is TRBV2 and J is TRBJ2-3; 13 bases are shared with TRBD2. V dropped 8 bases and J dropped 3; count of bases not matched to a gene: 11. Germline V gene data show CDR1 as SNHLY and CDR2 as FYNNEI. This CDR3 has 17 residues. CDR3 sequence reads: CASYRGGLAGETDTQYF. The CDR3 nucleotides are TGTGCCAGCTATCGAGGAGGACTAGCGGGGGAGACAGATACGCAGTATTTT.

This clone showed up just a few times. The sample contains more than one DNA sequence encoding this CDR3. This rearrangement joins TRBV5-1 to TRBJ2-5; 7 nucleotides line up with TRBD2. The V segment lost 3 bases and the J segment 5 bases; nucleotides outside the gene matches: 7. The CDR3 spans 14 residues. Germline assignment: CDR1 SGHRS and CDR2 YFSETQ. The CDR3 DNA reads TGCGCCAGCAGCTCGACTAGCTTGAGGGAGACCCAGTACTTC. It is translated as CASSSTSLRETQYF. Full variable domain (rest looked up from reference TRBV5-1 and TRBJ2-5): KAGVTQTPRYLIKTRGQQVTLSCSPISGHRSVSWYQQTPGQGLQFLFEYFSETQRNKGNFPGRFSGRQFSNSRSEMNVSTLELGDSALYLCASSSTSLRETQYFGPGTRLLVL.

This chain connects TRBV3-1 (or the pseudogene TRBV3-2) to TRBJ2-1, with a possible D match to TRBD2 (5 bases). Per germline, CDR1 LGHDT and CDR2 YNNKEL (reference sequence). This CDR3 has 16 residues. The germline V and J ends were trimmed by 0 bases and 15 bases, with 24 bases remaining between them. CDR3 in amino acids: CASSQEQPWTPTPRFF. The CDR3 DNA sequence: TGTGCCAGCAGCCAAGAACAACCATGGACTCCTACCCCCCGGTTCTTC.

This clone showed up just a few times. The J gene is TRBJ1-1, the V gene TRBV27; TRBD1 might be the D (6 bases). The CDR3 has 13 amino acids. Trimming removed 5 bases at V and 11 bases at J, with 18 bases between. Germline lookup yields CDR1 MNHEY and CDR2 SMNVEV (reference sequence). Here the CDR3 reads CASSPLTGTPAFF. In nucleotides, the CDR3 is TGTGCCAGCAGTCCTCTAACCGGGACACCTGCTTTCTTT.

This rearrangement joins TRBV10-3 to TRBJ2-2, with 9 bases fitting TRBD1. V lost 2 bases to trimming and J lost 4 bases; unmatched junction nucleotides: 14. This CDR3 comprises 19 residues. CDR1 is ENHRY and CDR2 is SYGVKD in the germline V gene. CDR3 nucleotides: TGTGCCATCAGTGAGCGGTTAGGTCGGACAGGGGTAGGCACCGGGGAGCTGTTTTTT. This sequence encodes CAISERLGRTGVGTGELFF.

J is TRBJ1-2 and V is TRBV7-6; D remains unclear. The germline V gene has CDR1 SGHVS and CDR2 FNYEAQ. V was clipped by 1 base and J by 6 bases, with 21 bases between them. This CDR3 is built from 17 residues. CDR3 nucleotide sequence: TGTGCCAGCAGCTTAGAAATCTCCGGGGATCTTATCGATGGCTACACCTTC. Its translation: CASSLEISGDLIDGYTF.

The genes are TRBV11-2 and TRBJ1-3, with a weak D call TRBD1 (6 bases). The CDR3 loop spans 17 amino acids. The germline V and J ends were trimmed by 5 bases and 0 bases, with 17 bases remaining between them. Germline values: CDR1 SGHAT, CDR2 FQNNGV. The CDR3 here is CASSARGGATSGNTIYF. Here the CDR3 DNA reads TGTGCCAGCAGCGCTCGGGGGGGGGCTACCTCTGGAAACACCATATATTTT. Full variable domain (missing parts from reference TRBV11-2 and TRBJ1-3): EAGVAQSPRYKIIEKRQSVAFWCNPISGHATLYWYQQILGQGPKLLIQFQNNGVVDDSQLPKDRFSAERLKGVDSTLKIQPAKLEDSAVYLCASSARGGATSGNTIYFGEGSWLTVV.

The CDR3 loop is CAISVGQGPSSYNSPLHF. As DNA, the CDR3 is TGTGCCATCAGTGTGGGGCAGGGGCCCAGCTCCTATAATTCACCCCTCCACTTT. The V gene is TRBV10-3, the J gene TRBJ1-6, with TRBD1 as a possible D gene (6 bases). This CDR3 spans 18 amino acids. Per the germline V gene, CDR1 is ENHRY and CDR2 is SYGVKD. The V gene lost 4 bases and the J gene lost 0 bases, with 16 bases spanning the gap.

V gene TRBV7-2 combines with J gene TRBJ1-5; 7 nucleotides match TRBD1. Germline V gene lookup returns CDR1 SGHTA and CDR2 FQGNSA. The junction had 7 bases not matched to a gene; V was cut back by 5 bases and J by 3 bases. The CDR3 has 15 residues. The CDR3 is CASSTPRGNNQPQHF. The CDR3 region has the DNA TGTGCCAGCAGCACCCCCAGGGGGAACAATCAGCCCCAGCATTTT.

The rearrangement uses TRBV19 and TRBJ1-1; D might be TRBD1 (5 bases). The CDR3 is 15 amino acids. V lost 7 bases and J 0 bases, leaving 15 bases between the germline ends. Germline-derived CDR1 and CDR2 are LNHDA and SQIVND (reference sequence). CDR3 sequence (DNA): TGTGCCAGTAAGATTGACCCAGGGATGAACACTGAAGCTTTCTTT. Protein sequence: CASKIDPGMNTEAFF.

The CDR3 bases are TGCGCCAGCAGCTTGGGACAGGGAAAGACCCAGTACTTC. Translating it yields CASSLGQGKTQYF. The chain joins TRBV5-1 to TRBJ2-5, with 7 positions matching TRBD1. Germline CDR1 is SGHRS and CDR2 is YFSETQ. Trimming took 0 bases from V and 6 from J; bases not matched to a gene: 2. The CDR3 is 13 amino acids.

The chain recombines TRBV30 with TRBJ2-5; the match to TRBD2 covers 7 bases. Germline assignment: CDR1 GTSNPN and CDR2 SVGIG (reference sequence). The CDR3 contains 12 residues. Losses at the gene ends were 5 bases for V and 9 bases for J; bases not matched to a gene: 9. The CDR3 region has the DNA TGTGCCTGGGGGAGGGGCAGTGTGGCCCAGTACTTC. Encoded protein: CAWGRGSVAQYF.

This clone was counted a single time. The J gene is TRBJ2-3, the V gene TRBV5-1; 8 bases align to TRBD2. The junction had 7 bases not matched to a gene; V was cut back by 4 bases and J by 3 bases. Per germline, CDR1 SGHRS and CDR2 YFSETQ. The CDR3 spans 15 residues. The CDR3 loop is CASSPGTSSTDTQYF. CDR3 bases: TGCGCCAGCAGCCCCGGGACTAGTAGTACAGATACGCAGTATTTT.

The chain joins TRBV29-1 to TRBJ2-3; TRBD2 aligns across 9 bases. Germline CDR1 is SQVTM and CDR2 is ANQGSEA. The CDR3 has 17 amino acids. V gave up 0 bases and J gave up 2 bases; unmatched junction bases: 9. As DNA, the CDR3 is TGCAGCGTTGAAGATTGGCGCGGGGGGGAATTCACAGATACGCAGTATTTT. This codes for CSVEDWRGGEFTDTQYF.

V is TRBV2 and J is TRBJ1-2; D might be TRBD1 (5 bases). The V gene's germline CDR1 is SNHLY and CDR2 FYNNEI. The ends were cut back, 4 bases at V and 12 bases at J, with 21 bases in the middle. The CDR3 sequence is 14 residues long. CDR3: CASSGYDRRAQDTF. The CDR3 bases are TGTGCCAGCAGTGGTTACGACAGACGCGCTCAAGACACCTTC.

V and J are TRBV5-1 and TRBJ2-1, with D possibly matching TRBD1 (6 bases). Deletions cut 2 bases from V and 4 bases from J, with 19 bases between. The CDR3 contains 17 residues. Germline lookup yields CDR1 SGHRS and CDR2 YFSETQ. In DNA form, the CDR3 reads TGCGCCAGCAGCTTAAGCAACAGGGCCCCCCGTTACAATGAGCAGTTCTTC. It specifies CASSLSNRAPRYNEQFF.

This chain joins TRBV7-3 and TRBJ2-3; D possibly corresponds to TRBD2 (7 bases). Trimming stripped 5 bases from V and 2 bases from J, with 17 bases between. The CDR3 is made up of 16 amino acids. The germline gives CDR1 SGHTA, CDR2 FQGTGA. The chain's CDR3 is CASSPGGLGTTDTQYF. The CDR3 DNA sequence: TGTGCCAGCAGCCCGGGGGGCCTGGGAACCACAGATACGCAGTATTTT.

The CDR3 region has the DNA TGTGCCAGCAGCGATAAAAAGTCGGAGGCCACCTACGAGCAGTACGTC. This gives the protein CASSDKKSEATYEQYV. The V and J genes are TRBV21-1 and TRBJ2-7; TRBD2 is taken as the D call from the table, unchecked against the DNA. TRBV21-1 is marked as a pseudogene. This CDR3 is built from 16 residues.

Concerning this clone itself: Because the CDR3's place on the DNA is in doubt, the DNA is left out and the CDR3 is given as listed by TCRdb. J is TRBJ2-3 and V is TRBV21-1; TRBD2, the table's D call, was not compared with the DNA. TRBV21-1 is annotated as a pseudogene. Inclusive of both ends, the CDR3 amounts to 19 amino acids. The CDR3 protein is CASSNGVAGGIWGTDTQYF.

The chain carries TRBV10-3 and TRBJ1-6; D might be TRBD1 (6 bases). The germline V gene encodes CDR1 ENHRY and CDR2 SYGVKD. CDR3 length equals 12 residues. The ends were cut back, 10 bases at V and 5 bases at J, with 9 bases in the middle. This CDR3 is CATQGNNSPLHF. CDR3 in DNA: TGTGCCACACAGGGTAATAATTCACCCCTCCACTTT.

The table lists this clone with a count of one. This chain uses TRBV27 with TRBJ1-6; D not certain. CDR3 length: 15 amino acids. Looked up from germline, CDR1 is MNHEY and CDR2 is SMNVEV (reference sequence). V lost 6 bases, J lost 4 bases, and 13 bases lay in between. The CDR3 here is CASSRLEGYNSPLHF. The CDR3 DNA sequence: TGTGCCAGCAGCCGTCTGGAGGGATATAATTCACCCCTCCACTTT.

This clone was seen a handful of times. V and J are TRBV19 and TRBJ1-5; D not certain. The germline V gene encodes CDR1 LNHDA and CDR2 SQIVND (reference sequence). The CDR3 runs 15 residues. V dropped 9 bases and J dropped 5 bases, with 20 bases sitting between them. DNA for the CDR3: TGTGCCAGACTCCGAAGCCGGGAAGAAGATCAGCCCCAGCATTTT. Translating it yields CARLRSREEDQPQHF.